This T cell receptor beta chain was documented in a study of blood T cell repertoires in COVID-19. Study context: T cells, B-cell-depleted T cells, or PBMCs supplied cDNA or gDNA.

The V segment lost 6 bases and the J segment 6 bases; nucleotides outside the gene matches: 5. The CDR3 consists of 14 residues. Germline CDR1 MNHEY, CDR2 SVGAGI. In the authors' workflow: Quantification of nucleated cells was approximated via reference gene primer amplification. Generated by immunoSEQ multiplex PCR, the TCRdb table keeps only in-frame clones and is missing some. V and J calls and clone size follow that table, whereas D and trimming were derived from the DNA. The sample carries 200,000 to 300,000 clones, about four fifths recorded once. The clonotype comes from a young man who had recovered from COVID-19. The chain couples TRBV6-5 to TRBJ1-5; 10 bases line up with TRBD1. Sequenced input: peripheral blood. The CDR3 protein is CASRGQGGGQPQHF. CDR3 DNA sequence: TGTGCCAGCAGAGGACAGGGGGGAGGTCAGCCCCAGCATTTT.